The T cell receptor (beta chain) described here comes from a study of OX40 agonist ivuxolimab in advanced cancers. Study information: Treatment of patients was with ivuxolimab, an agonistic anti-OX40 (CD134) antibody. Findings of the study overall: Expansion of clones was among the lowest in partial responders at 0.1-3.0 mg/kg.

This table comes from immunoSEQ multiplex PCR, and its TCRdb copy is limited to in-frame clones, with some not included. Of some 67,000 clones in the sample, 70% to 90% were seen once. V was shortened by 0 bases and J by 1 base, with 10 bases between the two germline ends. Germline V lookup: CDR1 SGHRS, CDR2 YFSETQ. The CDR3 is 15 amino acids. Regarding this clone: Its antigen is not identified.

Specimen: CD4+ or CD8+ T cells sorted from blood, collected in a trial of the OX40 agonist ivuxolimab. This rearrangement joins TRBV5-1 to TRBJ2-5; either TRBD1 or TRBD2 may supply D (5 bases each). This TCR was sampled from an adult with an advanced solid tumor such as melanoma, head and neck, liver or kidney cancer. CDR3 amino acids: CASSLGTGTQETQYF. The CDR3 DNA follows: TGCGCCAGCAGCTTGGGGACCGGGACCCAAGAGACCCAGTACTTC. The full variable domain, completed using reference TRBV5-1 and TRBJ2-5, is KAGVTQTPRYLIKTRGQQVTLSCSPISGHRSVSWYQQTPGQGLQFLFEYFSETQRNKGNFPGRFSGRQFSNSRSEMNVSTLELGDSALYLCASSLGTGTQETQYFGPGTRLLVL.